The 30 T cell receptor beta chains listed next were all sequenced from one sample in a study of blood T cell repertoires in COVID-19. Using immunoSEQ multiplex PCR, the repertoire was profiled, and TCRdb retains in-frame clones only, with some absent. The sample lists around 300,000 clones, 90% seen once, with 3.5% to 4.5% in the top ten. Sequenced sample: PBMCs or T cells enriched from blood (not recorded which). These TCRs come from a woman between 18 and 29 years old with acute COVID-19.

The chain is built from TRBV28 and TRBJ1-2; TRBD1 matches 7 bases. After removal of 6 bases from V and 4 bases from J, the junction contained 5 bases not matched to a gene. Germline-derived CDR1 and CDR2 are MDHEN and SYDVKM. CDR3 length: 13 amino acids. CDR3 sequence reads: CASSTGDFYGYTF. The DNA for the CDR3 is TGTGCCAGCAGCACAGGGGATTTCTATGGCTACACCTTC.

The chain employs TRBV28 and TRBJ1-1; 8 bases align to TRBD1. Germline-derived CDR1 and CDR2 are MDHEN and SYDVKM. V dropped 3 bases and J dropped 6; count of bases not matched to a gene: 3. CDR3 length: 13 amino acids. CDR3 DNA sequence: TGTGCCAGCAGTTTCAGGGGGCGGCCTGAAGCTTTCTTT. Amino acid sequence: CASSFRGRPEAFF.

This clone was observed a handful of times. This chain uses TRBV6-5 with TRBJ1-1; D is uncertain. The CDR3 totals 13 residues. CDR1 is MNHEY, CDR2 SVGAGI, per germline. Trimming left V 7 bases short and J 2 bases short, with 11 bases between. In nucleotides, the CDR3 is TGTGCCAGCATCACGACTGGCAACACTGAAGCTTTCTTT. This translates into CASITTGNTEAFF.

The chain carries TRBV24-1 and TRBJ2-1; 14 positions agree with TRBD2. The J segment lost 13 bases and the V segment lost 4 bases, leaving 8 bases of the junction unmatched. The germline gives CDR1 KGHDR, CDR2 SFDVKD. The CDR3 extends over 15 amino acids. Here the CDR3 reads CATSDRGLAGAGQFF. CDR3 DNA sequence: TGTGCCACCAGTGACCGGGGACTAGCGGGAGCCGGACAGTTCTTC.

This chain connects TRBV11-2 to TRBJ2-7, with unresolved D. The V end lost 2 bases, the J end lost 2 bases, and 7 bases lay between the germline ends. Germline loops: CDR1 SGHAT, CDR2 FQNNGV. The CDR3 is 13 amino acids. Here the CDR3 DNA reads TGTGCCAGCAGCTTATCGCTAGCCTACGAGCAGTACTTC. It yields the protein CASSLSLAYEQYF.

The chain carries TRBV11-2 and TRBJ1-2; weak D call: TRBD1 (5 bases). The CDR3 has 12 residues. Germline V CDR1 and CDR2: SGHAT, FQNNGV. V gave up 2 bases and J gave up 8 bases, with 9 bases separating them. This CDR3 reads CASSLQGGGYTF. CDR3 DNA: TGTGCCAGCAGCTTACAGGGAGGAGGCTACACCTTC.

V is TRBV19 and J is TRBJ1-3, with D possibly matching TRBD1 (6 bases). The germline gives CDR1 LNHDA, CDR2 SQIVND (reference sequence). This CDR3 comprises 16 residues. V was trimmed by 7 bases and J by 3 bases, leaving 19 bases between them. CDR3 region: CASTVGGARGGNTIYF. The CDR3 nucleotides are TGTGCCAGTACTGTTGGGGGGGCGAGGGGTGGAAACACCATATATTTT.

The rearrangement uses TRBV28 and TRBJ2-7, with 8 bases that match TRBD2. V was clipped by 3 bases and J by 3 bases; unmatched bases: 7. CDR3 length: 15 amino acids. Per the germline V gene, CDR1 is MDHEN and CDR2 is SYDVKM. CDR3 sequence (DNA): TGTGCCAGCAGTTTTGGAGCGGGAGCTCGCTACGAGCAGTACTTC. Its protein product is CASSFGAGARYEQYF.

The rearrangement uses TRBV7-9 and TRBJ1-3; 8 bases agree with TRBD1. J was trimmed by 0 bases and V by 7 bases; bases with no gene match: 14. This CDR3 spans 18 amino acids. The germline V gene has CDR1 SEHNR and CDR2 FQNEAQ (reference sequence). For the CDR3, the DNA is TGTGCCAGCACTAAGACAGGGGAATCGCTTAGCTCTGGAAACACCATATATTTT. It yields the protein CASTKTGESLSSGNTIYF.

The J gene is TRBJ2-5, the V gene TRBV3-1 (or the pseudogene TRBV3-2), with D tentatively TRBD2 (6 bases). The V end lost 6 bases, the J end lost 1 base, and 9 bases lay between the germline ends. Germline V lookup: CDR1 LGHDT, CDR2 YNNKEL (reference sequence). The CDR3 is 13 residues long. This CDR3 reads CASREGPQETQYF. CDR3 coding DNA: TGTGCCAGCAGGGAGGGGCCCCAAGAGACCCAGTACTTC.

The chain combines TRBV5-1 with TRBJ2-5; D ambiguous. The CDR3 runs to 14 residues. V was shortened by 0 bases and J by 5 bases, with 11 bases between the two germline ends. The germline V gene has CDR1 SGHRS and CDR2 YFSETQ. The CDR3 DNA reads TGCGCCAGCAGCTTGGGCCGACTTGGGGAGACCCAGTACTTC. This encodes CASSLGRLGETQYF.

The chain recombines TRBV19 with TRBJ2-1, with TRBD1 as a possible D gene (5 bases). V was pared by 5 bases and J by 2 bases, with 16 bases between. This CDR3 has 16 amino acids. Germline-derived CDR1 and CDR2 are LNHDA and SQIVND (reference sequence). For the CDR3, the DNA is TGTGCCAGTAGTGGTTCAGGGTCTGCAACCTACAATGAGCAGTTCTTC. This codes for CASSGSGSATYNEQFF. Combining the CDR3 with reference TRBV19 and TRBJ2-1 gives the whole variable domain DGGITQSPKYLFRKEGQNVTLSCEQNLNHDAMYWYRQDPGQGLRLIYYSQIVNDFQKGDIAEGYSVSREKKESFPLTVTSAQKNPTAFYLCASSGSGSATYNEQFFGPGTRLTVL.

The chain combines TRBV24-1 with TRBJ2-1; the D is unclear. The germline CDR1 and CDR2 sequences are KGHDR and SFDVKD. CDR3 size: 11 residues. The V and J ends lost 9 bases and 2 bases respectively, with 4 bases between them. This CDR3 reads CATSAYNEQFF. The CDR3 coding sequence is TGTGCCACCTCCGCCTACAATGAGCAGTTCTTC.

This rearrangement joins TRBV14 to TRBJ2-7; 11 nucleotides agree with TRBD1. Trimming cost V 4 bases and J 6 bases; bases outside gene matches: 5. This CDR3 spans 14 amino acids. CDR1 is SGHDN, CDR2 FVKESK, per germline. CDR3 sequence (DNA): TGTGCCAGCAGCCCCCGGACAGGGGGCGGCGAGCAGTACTTC. Its translation is CASSPRTGGGEQYF.

This clone was seen more than once but under ten times. The chain couples TRBV28 to TRBJ1-2; D not resolved. Trimming removed 3 bases from V and 4 bases from J, with 9 bases in between. The CDR3 loop spans 13 amino acids. CDR1 and CDR2 from the germline V gene are MDHEN and SYDVKM. Here the CDR3 reads CASSFMGVYGYTF. The CDR3 DNA is TGTGCCAGCAGTTTTATGGGCGTCTATGGCTACACCTTC.

The chain employs TRBV28 and TRBJ1-5; D may be TRBD1 (6 bases). The ends were cut back, 5 bases at V and 6 bases at J, with 11 bases in the middle. CDR3 length: 13 amino acids. The germline V gene encodes CDR1 MDHEN and CDR2 SYDVKM. The CDR3 nucleotides read TGTGCCAGCAGTCCCTTGACAGGTCAGCCCCAGCATTTT. Its translation: CASSPLTGQPQHF.

Turning to this clone: The missing conserved phenylalanine or tryptophan at the end of this CDR3 makes a read error likely. No DNA is shown, since the ends of the CDR3 on it are uncertain; the CDR3 is the one TCRdb lists. This chain uses TRBV23-1 with TRBJ2-7; the D call in the table, TRBD2, was not verified against the DNA. TRBV23-1 is placed among ORFs of uncertain function. The CDR3 is 11 amino acids in total, end residues counted. The CDR3 spells CASSLFVGVGE.

The gene calls are TRBV5-1 and TRBJ2-5; 8 bases are a match to TRBD1. The length of the CDR3 is 16 residues. The V and J ends lost 2 bases and 0 bases, in that order; junction bases with no gene match: 6. In germline, CDR1 is SGHRS, CDR2 YFSETQ. CDR3 amino acids: CASSFRTGQYQETQYF. The CDR3 bases are TGCGCCAGCAGCTTCCGGACAGGGCAATACCAAGAGACCCAGTACTTC.

The chain couples TRBV27 to TRBJ1-6; TRBD1 agrees at 7 bases. The CDR3 has 15 residues. Germline CDR1 reads MNHEY; CDR2 reads SMNVEV (reference sequence). J gave up 5 bases and V 6 bases, and 7 bases lay outside the gene matches. DNA for the CDR3: TGTGCCAGCAGGAGGCCCAGGGGGAATAATTCACCCCTCCACTTT. Translation gives CASRRPRGNNSPLHF.

The chain links TRBV30 to TRBJ2-1, with 8 positions matching TRBD2. Trimming at V came to 1 base and at J to 3 bases, leaving 20 bases not matched to a gene. Germline V lookup: CDR1 GTSNPN, CDR2 SVGIG (reference sequence). The CDR3 contains 20 residues. The CDR3 DNA reads as TGTGCCTGGAGTGGGGTATTGGTTCGGGAGGGGGGATTTGTCTACAATGAGCAGTTCTTC. This encodes CAWSGVLVREGGFVYNEQFF.

The gene calls are TRBV28 and TRBJ2-7; D is perhaps TRBD2 (6 bases). The V and J ends lost 8 bases and 4 bases respectively, with 12 bases between them. CDR1 is MDHEN and CDR2 is SYDVKM in the germline V gene. The CDR3 totals 12 residues. The CDR3 nucleotides read TGTGCCAGCCGGGACTCGATTTACGAGCAGTACTTC. Translated, it gives CASRDSIYEQYF.

This chain links TRBV3-1 (or the pseudogene TRBV3-2) with TRBJ1-5; D uncertain. V lost 4 bases and J lost 9, with 13 bases in between. CDR1 is LGHDT and CDR2 is YNNKEL in the germline V gene (reference sequence). The CDR3 sequence is 13 residues long. The CDR3 DNA sequence: TGTGCCAGCAGCCTCCCTCGCTCAGGGCCCCAGCATTTT. Translating it yields CASSLPRSGPQHF.

The genes are TRBV10-2 and TRBJ1-1; D is possibly TRBD1 (5 bases). CDR1 is WSHSY, CDR2 SAAADI, per germline. CDR3 length: 15 amino acids. The V and J ends lost 5 bases and 1 base respectively, with 14 bases between them. CDR3 residues: CASSRQRPRNTEAFF. The CDR3 region has the DNA TGCGCCAGCAGTCGACAGAGACCGAGGAACACTGAAGCTTTCTTT.

The chain has TRBV7-2 and TRBJ2-3; D possibly corresponds to TRBD1 (6 bases). The V gene's germline CDR1 is SGHTA and CDR2 FQGNSA. The CDR3 spans 16 residues. V was cut by 2 bases and J by 3 bases, with 15 bases left in between. CDR3 in amino acids: CASSLRPQGLTDTQYF. CDR3 nucleotides: TGTGCCAGCAGCTTAAGGCCGCAGGGGCTTACAGATACGCAGTATTTT. The full variable domain, its missing parts supplied by reference TRBV7-2 and TRBJ2-3, is GAGVSQSPSNKVTEKGKDVELRCDPISGHTALYWYRQSLGQGLEFLIYFQGNSAPDKSGLPSDRFSAERTGGSVSTLTIQRTQQEDSAVYLCASSLRPQGLTDTQYFGPGTRLTVL.

The J gene is TRBJ2-7, the V gene TRBV6-5; D perhaps matches TRBD1 (5 bases). This CDR3 comprises 13 residues. Trimming took 6 bases from V and 4 from J, leaving 13 bases between them. CDR1 and CDR2 (germline): MNHEY, SVGAGI. As DNA, the CDR3 is TGTGCCAGCAGCCTCAGGGTTGGGTACGAGCAGTACTTC. Protein product: CASSLRVGYEQYF.

The genes are TRBV30 and TRBJ2-1; 8 positions agree with TRBD2. V was pared by 1 base and J by 5 bases, with 7 bases of the junction left unmatched. Germline CDR1 reads GTSNPN; CDR2 reads SVGIG (reference sequence). The CDR3 loop spans 15 amino acids. The CDR3 is CAWSGGSGINNEQFF. In DNA form, the CDR3 reads TGTGCCTGGAGTGGCGGTAGCGGGATCAACAATGAGCAGTTCTTC.

The CDR3 is CASSSSRLPYGYTF. CDR3 sequence (DNA): TGTGCCAGCAGCTCTAGCAGGCTTCCTTATGGCTACACCTTC. The V and J genes are TRBV7-2 and TRBJ1-2, with D hard to call. The CDR3 length is 14 residues. The V end was cut by 4 bases, the J end by 5 bases, with 14 bases between. Germline V lookup: CDR1 SGHTA, CDR2 FQGNSA.

The gene calls are TRBV30 and TRBJ1-1; possibly TRBD1 for D (6 bases). This CDR3 has 13 amino acids. Per germline, CDR1 GTSNPN and CDR2 SVGIG (reference sequence). V was pared by 4 bases and J by 2 bases, with 11 bases between. The CDR3 DNA sequence: TGTGCCTGGATTAGACAGGCTAACACTGAAGCTTTCTTT. It codes for CAWIRQANTEAFF. The full variable domain, completed using reference TRBV30 and TRBJ1-1, is SQTIHQWPATLVQPVGSPLSLECTVEGTSNPNLYWYRQAAGRGLQLLFYSVGIGQISSEVPQNLSASRPQDRQFILSSKKLLLSDSGFYLCAWIRQANTEAFFGQGTRLTVV.

The rearrangement links TRBV6-5 to TRBJ2-1; 7 bases map to TRBD1. The CDR3 consists of 15 residues. Trimming at V came to 6 bases and at J to 9 bases, leaving 14 bases not matched to a gene. Per the germline V gene, CDR1 is MNHEY and CDR2 is SVGAGI. The CDR3 coding sequence is TGTGCCAGCAGCCTTCATCCGACAGGGAGAAGTGAGCAGTTCTTC. Translated: CASSLHPTGRSEQFF.

This sequence joins TRBV5-4 and TRBJ1-2; 11 bases are shared with TRBD1. V lost 3 bases to trimming and J lost 4 bases; unmatched junction nucleotides: 8. The CDR3 has 16 amino acids. Per germline, CDR1 SGHNT and CDR2 YYREEE (reference sequence). The CDR3 loop is CASSSDRGPLFYGYTF. As DNA, the CDR3 is TGTGCCAGCAGCTCGGACAGGGGGCCGTTATTCTATGGCTACACCTTC.